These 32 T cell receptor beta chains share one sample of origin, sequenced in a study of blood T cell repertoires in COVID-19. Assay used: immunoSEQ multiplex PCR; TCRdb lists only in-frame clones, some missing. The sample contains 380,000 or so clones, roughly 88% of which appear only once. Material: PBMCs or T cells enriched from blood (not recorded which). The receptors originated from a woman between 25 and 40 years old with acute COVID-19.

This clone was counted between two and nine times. The CDR3: CAITSGDNYYEQYF. CDR3 DNA sequence: TGTGCCATCACGTCAGGGGACAACTACTACGAGCAGTACTTC. This rearrangement joins TRBV10-3 to TRBJ2-7, with a weak D call TRBD1 (6 bases). Germline values: CDR1 ENHRY, CDR2 SYGVKD. V was shortened by 7 bases and J by 3 bases, with 16 bases between the two germline ends. The CDR3 is made up of 14 amino acids.

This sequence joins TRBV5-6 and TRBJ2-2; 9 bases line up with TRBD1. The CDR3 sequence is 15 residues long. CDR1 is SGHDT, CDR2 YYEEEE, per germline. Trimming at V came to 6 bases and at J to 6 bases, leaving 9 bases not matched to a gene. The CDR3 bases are TGTGCCAGCAACCCGTGGGACAGGGAGGCCGGGGAGCTGTTTTTT. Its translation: CASNPWDREAGELFF.

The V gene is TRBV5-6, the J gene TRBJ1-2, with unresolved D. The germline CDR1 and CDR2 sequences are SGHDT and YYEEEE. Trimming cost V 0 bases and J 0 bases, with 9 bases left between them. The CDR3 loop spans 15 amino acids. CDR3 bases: TGTGCCAGCAGCTTGGAATTAGATTCTAACTATGGCTACACCTTC. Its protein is CASSLELDSNYGYTF.

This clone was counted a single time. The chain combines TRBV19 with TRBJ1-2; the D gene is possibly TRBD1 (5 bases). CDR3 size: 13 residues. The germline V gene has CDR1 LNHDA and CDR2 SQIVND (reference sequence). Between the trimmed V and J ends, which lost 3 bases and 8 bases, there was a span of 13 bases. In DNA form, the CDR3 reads TGTGCCAGTAGTATCAGGGAGGCGGGAGGCTACACCTTC. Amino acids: CASSIREAGGYTF.

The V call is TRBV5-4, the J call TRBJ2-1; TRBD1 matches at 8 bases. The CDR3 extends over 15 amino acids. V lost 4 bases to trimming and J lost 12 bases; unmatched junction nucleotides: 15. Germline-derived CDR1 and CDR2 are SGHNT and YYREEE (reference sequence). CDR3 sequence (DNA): TGTGCCAGCAGCACCTCCGGGACAGGTCCGAATCGGCAGTTCTTC. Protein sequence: CASSTSGTGPNRQFF.

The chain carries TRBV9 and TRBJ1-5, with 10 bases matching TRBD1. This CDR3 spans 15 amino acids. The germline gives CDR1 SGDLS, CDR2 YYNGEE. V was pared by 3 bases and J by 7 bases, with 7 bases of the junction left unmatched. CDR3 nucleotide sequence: TGTGCCAGCAGCGCATACGGGACAGGGGACCAGCCCCAGCATTTT. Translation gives CASSAYGTGDQPQHF.

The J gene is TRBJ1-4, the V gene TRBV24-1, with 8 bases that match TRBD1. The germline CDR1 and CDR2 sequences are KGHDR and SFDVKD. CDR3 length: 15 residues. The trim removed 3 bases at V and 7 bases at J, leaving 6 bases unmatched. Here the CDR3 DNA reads TGTGCCACCAGTGATGGGACAGGCCTGTTTGAAAAACTGTTTTTT. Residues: CATSDGTGLFEKLFF.

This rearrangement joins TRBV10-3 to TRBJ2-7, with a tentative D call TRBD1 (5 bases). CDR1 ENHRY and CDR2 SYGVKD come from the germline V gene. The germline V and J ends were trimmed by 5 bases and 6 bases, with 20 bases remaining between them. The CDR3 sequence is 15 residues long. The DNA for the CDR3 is TGTGCCATCAGTCATCAGGGAACCGTGGTCGGCGAGCAGTACTTC. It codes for CAISHQGTVVGEQYF.

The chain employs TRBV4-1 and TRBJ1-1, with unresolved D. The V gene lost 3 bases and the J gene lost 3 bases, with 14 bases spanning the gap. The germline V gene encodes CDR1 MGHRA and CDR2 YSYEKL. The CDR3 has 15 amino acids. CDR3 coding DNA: TGCGCCAGCAGCCAGGAACCGGGAACGGACACTGAAGCTTTCTTT. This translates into CASSQEPGTDTEAFF.

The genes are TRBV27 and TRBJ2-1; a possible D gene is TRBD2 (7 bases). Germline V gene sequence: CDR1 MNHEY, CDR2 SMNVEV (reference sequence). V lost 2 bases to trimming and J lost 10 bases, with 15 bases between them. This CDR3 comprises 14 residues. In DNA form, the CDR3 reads TGTGCCAGCAGTTTAGGTCGGGGGGCAGGCGAGCAGTTCTTC. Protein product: CASSLGRGAGEQFF.

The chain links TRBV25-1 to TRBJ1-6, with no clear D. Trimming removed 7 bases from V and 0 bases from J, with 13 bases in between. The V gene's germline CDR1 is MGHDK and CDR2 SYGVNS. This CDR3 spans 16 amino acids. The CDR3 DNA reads TGTGCCAGCACCTCTGGCGGAGGCTCCTATAATTCACCCCTCCACTTT. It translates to CASTSGGGSYNSPLHF.

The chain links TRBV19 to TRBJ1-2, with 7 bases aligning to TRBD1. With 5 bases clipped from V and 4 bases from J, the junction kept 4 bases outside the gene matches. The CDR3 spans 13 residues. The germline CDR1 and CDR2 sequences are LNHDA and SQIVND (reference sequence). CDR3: CASSYTGVYGYTF. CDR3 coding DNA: TGTGCCAGTAGTTACACAGGGGTCTATGGCTACACCTTC.

As DNA, the CDR3 is TGCGCCAGCAGCTTTAAGGGACAGGGTAACAATGAGCAGTTCTTC. Encoded protein: CASSFKGQGNNEQFF. The chain joins TRBV5-1 to TRBJ2-1, with 9 bases fitting TRBD1. In germline, CDR1 is SGHRS, CDR2 YFSETQ. This CDR3 has 15 residues. After removal of 2 bases from V and 5 bases from J, the junction contained 5 bases not matched to a gene.

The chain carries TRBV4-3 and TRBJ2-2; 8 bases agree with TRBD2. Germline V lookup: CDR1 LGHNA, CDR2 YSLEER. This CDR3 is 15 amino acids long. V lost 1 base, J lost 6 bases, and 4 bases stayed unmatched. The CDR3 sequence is CASSQVAGGSGELFF. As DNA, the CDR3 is TGCGCCAGCAGCCAAGTTGCGGGGGGCTCCGGGGAGCTGTTTTTT.

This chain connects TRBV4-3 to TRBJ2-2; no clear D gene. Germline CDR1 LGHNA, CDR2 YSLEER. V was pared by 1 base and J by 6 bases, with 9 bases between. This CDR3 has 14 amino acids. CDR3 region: CASSQGAASGELFF. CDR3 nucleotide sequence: TGCGCCAGCAGCCAAGGGGCCGCGTCCGGGGAGCTGTTTTTT.

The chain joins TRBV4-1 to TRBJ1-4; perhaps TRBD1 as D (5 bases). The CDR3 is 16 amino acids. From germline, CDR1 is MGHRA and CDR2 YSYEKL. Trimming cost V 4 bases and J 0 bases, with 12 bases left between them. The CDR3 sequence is CASSRHRGATNEKLFF. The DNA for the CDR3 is TGCGCCAGCAGCCGCCATAGGGGCGCAACTAATGAAAAACTGTTTTTT.

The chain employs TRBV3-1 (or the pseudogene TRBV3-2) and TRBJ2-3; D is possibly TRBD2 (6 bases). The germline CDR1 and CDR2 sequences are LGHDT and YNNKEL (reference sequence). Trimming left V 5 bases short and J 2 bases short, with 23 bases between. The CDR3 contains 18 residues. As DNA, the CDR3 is TGTGCCAGCAGCGCCCCCGGCGGGGAACCGATCTTCACAGATACGCAGTATTTT. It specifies CASSAPGGEPIFTDTQYF.

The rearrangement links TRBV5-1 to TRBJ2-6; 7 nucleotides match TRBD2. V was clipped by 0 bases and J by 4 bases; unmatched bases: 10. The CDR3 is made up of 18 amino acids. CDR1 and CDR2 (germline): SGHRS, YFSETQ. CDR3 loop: CASSLAGRGTSGANVLTF. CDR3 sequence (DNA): TGCGCCAGCAGCTTGGCTGGGCGGGGGACGTCCGGGGCCAACGTCCTGACTTTC.

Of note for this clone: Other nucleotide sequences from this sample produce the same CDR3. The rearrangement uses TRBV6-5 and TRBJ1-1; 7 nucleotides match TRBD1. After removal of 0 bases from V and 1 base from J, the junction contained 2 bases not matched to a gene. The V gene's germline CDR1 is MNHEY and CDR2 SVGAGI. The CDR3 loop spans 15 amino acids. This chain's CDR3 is CASSYSTGPNTEAFF. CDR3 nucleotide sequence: TGTGCCAGCAGTTACTCGACAGGGCCGAACACTGAAGCTTTCTTT.

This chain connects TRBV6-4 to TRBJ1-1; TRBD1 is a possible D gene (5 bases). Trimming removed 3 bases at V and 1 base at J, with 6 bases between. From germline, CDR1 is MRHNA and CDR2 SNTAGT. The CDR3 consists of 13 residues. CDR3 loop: CASSEQANTEAFF. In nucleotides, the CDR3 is TGTGCCAGCAGTGAACAGGCGAACACTGAAGCTTTCTTT.

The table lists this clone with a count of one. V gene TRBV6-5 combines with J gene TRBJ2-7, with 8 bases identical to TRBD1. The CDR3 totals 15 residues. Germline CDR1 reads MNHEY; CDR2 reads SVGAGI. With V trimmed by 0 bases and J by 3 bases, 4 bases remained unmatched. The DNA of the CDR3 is TGTGCCAGCAGTTACTCCGGGACAGGCGACTACGAGCAGTACTTC. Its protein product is CASSYSGTGDYEQYF.

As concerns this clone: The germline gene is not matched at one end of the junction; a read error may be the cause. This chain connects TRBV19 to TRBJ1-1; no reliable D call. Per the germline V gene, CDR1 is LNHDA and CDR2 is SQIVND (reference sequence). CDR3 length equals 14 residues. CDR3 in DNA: TGTGCCAGTAGAATAGGGAGTTTGAACACTGAAGCTTTCTTT. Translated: CASRIGSLNTEAFF. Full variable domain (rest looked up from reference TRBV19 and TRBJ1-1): DGGITQSPKYLFRKEGQNVTLSCEQNLNHDAMYWYRQDPGQGLRLIYYSQIVNDFQKGDIAEGYSVSREKKESFPLTVTSAQKNPTAFYLCASRIGSLNTEAFFGQGTRLTVV.

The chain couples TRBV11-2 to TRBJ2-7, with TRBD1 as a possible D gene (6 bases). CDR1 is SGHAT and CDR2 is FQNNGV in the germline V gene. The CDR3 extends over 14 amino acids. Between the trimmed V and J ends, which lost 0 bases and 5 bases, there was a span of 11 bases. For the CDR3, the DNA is TGTGCCAGCAGCTTAGATCCGTACAGGGACGAGCAGTACTTC. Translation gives CASSLDPYRDEQYF.

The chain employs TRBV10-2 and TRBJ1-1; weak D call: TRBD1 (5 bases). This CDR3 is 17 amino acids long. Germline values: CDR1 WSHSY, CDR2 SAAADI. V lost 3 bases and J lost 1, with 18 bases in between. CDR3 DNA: TGCGCCAGCAGTGAAATCGGGGGGAGGAAGCGGAACACTGAAGCTTTCTTT. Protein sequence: CASSEIGGRKRNTEAFF.

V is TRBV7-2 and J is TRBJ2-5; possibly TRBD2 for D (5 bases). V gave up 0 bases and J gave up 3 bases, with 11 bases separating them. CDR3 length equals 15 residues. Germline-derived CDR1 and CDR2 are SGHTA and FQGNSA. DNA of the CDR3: TGTGCCAGCAGCTTAGCAGGAGGCCCCGAAGAGACCCAGTACTTC. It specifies CASSLAGGPEETQYF. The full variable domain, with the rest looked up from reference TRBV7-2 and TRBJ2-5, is GAGVSQSPSNKVTEKGKDVELRCDPISGHTALYWYRQSLGQGLEFLIYFQGNSAPDKSGLPSDRFSAERTGGSVSTLTIQRTQQEDSAVYLCASSLAGGPEETQYFGPGTRLLVL.

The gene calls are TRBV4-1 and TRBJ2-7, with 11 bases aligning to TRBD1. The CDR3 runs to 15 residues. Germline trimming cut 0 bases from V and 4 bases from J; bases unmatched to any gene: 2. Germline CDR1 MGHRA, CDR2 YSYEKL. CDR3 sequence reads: CASSQDRDRGYEQYF. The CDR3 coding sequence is TGCGCCAGCAGCCAAGATCGGGACAGGGGGTACGAGCAGTACTTC.

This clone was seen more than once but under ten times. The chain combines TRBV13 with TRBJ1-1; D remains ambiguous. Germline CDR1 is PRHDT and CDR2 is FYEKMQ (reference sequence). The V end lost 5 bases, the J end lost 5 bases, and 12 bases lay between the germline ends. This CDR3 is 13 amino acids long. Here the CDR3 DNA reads TGTGCCAGCAGCCAATCCCGGGGAACTGAAGCTTTCTTT. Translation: CASSQSRGTEAFF.

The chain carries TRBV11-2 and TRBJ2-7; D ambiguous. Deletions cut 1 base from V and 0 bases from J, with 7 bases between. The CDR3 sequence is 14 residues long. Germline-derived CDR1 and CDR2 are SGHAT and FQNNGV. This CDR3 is CASSLGPISYEQYF. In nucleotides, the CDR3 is TGTGCCAGCAGCTTAGGGCCCATCTCCTACGAGCAGTACTTC.

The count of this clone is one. CDR3 sequence: CASRDDSAYEQYF. The DNA of the CDR3 is TGTGCCAGCAGAGATGACAGTGCCTACGAGCAGTACTTC. V usage is TRBV2 and J usage is TRBJ2-7, with D possibly being TRBD1 (5 bases). The V end was cut by 6 bases, the J end by 2 bases, with 11 bases between. CDR1 and CDR2 from the germline V gene are SNHLY and FYNNEI. The CDR3 length is 13 residues.

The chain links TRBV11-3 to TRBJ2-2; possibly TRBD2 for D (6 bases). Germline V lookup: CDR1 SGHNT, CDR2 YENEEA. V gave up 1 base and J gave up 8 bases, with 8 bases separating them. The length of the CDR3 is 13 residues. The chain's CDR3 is CASSLVGGGELFF. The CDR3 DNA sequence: TGTGCCAGCAGCTTAGTCGGGGGAGGGGAGCTGTTTTTT.

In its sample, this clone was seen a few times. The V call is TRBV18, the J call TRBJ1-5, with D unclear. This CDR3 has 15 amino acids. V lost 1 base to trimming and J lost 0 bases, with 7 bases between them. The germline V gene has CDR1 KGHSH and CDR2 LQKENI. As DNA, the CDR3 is TGTGCCAGCTCACCACGGGCCCTTAGCAATCAGCCCCAGCATTTT. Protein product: CASSPRALSNQPQHF.

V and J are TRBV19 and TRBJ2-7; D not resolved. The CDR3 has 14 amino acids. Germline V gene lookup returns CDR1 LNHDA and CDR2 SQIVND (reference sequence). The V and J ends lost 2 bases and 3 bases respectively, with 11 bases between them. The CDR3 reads CASSIMSGSYEQYF. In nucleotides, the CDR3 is TGTGCCAGTAGTATAATGTCGGGTAGCTACGAGCAGTACTTC.